This T cell receptor beta chain was captured by sequencing in a study of blood T cell repertoires in COVID-19. Assay: immunoSEQ multiplex PCR; the TCRdb copy retains only in-frame clones and omits some. The sample lists 200,000 to 250,000 clones, roughly 87% occurring once. The sequencing sample was made of peripheral blood. This sequence was found in a man aged 40-55 years with active or convalescent COVID-19.

DNA for the CDR3: TGTGCCAGCTCACCAGGGGCGGCAGATACGCAGTATTTT. It specifies CASSPGAADTQYF. The V and J genes are TRBV18 and TRBJ2-3, with D perhaps TRBD1 (5 bases). Trimming removed 2 bases from V and 4 bases from J, with 7 bases in between. Germline V gene data show CDR1 as KGHSH and CDR2 as LQKENI. The CDR3 has 13 amino acids. Supplemented by reference TRBV18 and TRBJ2-3, the full variable domain reads NAGVMQNPRHLVRRRGQEARLRCSPMKGHSHVYWYRQLPEEGLKFMVYLQKENIIDESGMPKERFSAEFPKEGPSILRIQQVVRGDSAAYFCASSPGAADTQYFGPGTRLTVL.